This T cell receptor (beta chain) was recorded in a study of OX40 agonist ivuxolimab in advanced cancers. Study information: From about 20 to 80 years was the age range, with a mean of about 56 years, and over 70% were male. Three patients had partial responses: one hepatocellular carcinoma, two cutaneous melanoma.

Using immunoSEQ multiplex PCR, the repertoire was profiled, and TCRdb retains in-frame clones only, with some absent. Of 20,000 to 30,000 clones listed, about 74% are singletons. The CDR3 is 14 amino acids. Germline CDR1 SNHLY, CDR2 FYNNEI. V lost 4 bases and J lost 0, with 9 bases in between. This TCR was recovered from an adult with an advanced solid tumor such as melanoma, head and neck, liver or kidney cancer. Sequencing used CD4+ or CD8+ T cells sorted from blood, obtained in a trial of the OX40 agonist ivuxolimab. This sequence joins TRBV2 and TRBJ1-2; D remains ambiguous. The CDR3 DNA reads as TGTGCCAGCAGTGTGAGACCAGCTAACTATGGCTACACCTTC. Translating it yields CASSVRPANYGYTF.